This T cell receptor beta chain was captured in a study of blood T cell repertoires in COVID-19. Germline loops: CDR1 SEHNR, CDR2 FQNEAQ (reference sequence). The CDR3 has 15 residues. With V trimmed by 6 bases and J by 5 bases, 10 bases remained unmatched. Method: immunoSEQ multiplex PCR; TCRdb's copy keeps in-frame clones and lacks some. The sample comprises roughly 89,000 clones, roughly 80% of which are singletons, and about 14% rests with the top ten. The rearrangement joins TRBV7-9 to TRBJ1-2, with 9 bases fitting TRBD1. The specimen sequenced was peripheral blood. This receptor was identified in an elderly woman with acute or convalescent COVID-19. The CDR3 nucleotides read TGTGCCAGCAGGGGAACCGGGACAGGGTTGTATGGCTACACCTTC. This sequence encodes CASRGTGTGLYGYTF.